This TCR beta chain was obtained from a study of CD8+CD57+ T cells in acquired aplastic anemia. Study-level results: The study found no significant CD8+ Simpson's diversity difference between patients and controls.

There are 14 residues in the CDR3. V was pared by 1 base and J by 6 bases, with 10 bases between. Germline CDR1 and CDR2: LGHDT and YNNKEL (reference sequence). The authors sequenced patients whose flow cytometry had shown CD8+CD57+ cell expansion. The patients all had a severe acquired aplastic anemia diagnosis. Therapy had not been given to patients before blood sampling. Details on this clonotype: Its antigen remains unidentified.

It was genomic DNA that served as the template for profiling TCR beta VDJ and CDR3. From the reads, TCRdb called clonotypes with MiXCR, one entry per CDR3 protein. The sample consists of over 150,000 distinct CDR3 sequences, about 70% of them appearing once. The receptor comes from a human donor with aplastic anemia. Sequencing input: sorted CD4+, CD8+, or CD8+CD57+ T cells (not recorded which) from PBMCs. J is TRBJ1-5 and V is TRBV3-1; D call uncertain. This chain's CDR3 is CASSQVEGSQPQHF. CDR3 in DNA: TGTGCCAGCAGCCAAGTTGAGGGATCTCAGCCCCAGCATTTT.